What follows are 10 T cell receptor beta chains derived from one specimen sequenced in a study of blood T cell repertoires in COVID-19. Libraries were prepared by immunoSEQ multiplex PCR; TCRdb keeps only in-frame clonotypes and omits some of them. The sample consists of a few hundred thousand clones, roughly 85% of them appearing once. Sequenced: peripheral blood. Every receptor here comes from a woman aged 80 or older with acute or convalescent COVID-19.

The V and J genes are TRBV9 and TRBJ1-1, with D perhaps TRBD1 (5 bases). The CDR3 has 14 residues. Germline V CDR1 and CDR2: SGDLS, YYNGEE. The V end lost 0 bases, the J end lost 3 bases, and 9 bases lay between the germline ends. The CDR3 is CASSVEVRDTEAFF. The CDR3 DNA is TGTGCCAGCAGCGTAGAAGTCAGGGACACTGAAGCTTTCTTT.

The J gene is TRBJ2-3, the V gene TRBV29-1; 10 bases fit TRBD2. The CDR3 loop spans 17 amino acids. CDR1 is SQVTM and CDR2 is ANQGSEA in the germline V gene. V shed 0 bases and J 3 bases; nucleotides not matched to a gene: 9. CDR3 in amino acids: CSVEDLLLAGETDTQYF. The CDR3 nucleotides are TGCAGCGTTGAAGATCTCCTGCTAGCGGGGGAGACAGATACGCAGTATTTT.

The CDR3 DNA sequence: TGCGCCAGCAGCTTGGAAACAGGACGTGAAGCTTTCTTT. This gives the protein CASSLETGREAFF. J is TRBJ1-1 and V is TRBV5-1, with D maybe TRBD1 (5 bases). The CDR3 totals 13 residues. Looked up from germline, CDR1 is SGHRS and CDR2 is YFSETQ. Trimming cost V 0 bases and J 7 bases, with 10 bases left between them. Supplemented by reference TRBV5-1 and TRBJ1-1, the full variable domain reads KAGVTQTPRYLIKTRGQQVTLSCSPISGHRSVSWYQQTPGQGLQFLFEYFSETQRNKGNFPGRFSGRQFSNSRSEMNVSTLELGDSALYLCASSLETGREAFFGQGTRLTVV.

The chain is built from TRBV5-1 and TRBJ2-7; 7 nucleotides line up with TRBD1. V shed 4 bases, J shed 0 bases, and the junction held 7 bases outside the gene matches. CDR1 is SGHRS and CDR2 is YFSETQ in the germline V gene. This CDR3 has 15 amino acids. The CDR3 here is CASSPTGTVSYEQYF. In nucleotides, the CDR3 is TGCGCCAGCAGCCCTACCGGGACAGTCTCCTACGAGCAGTACTTC.

The chain is built from TRBV5-6 and TRBJ1-2; TRBD1 might be the D (6 bases). The CDR3 has 16 amino acids. Germline V gives CDR1 SGHDT, CDR2 YYEEEE. The V end lost 1 base, the J end lost 2 bases, and 15 bases lay between the germline ends. The CDR3 sequence: CASSLMGQTLNYGYTF. The CDR3 region has the DNA TGTGCCAGCAGCTTGATGGGACAAACTTTAAACTATGGCTACACCTTC.

The chain combines TRBV5-1 with TRBJ2-3, with 8 bases identical to TRBD2. Germline V CDR1 and CDR2: SGHRS, YFSETQ. Trimming at V came to 5 bases and at J to 3 bases, leaving 11 bases not matched to a gene. This CDR3 region has 16 residues. Here the CDR3 DNA reads TGCGCCAGCAGTTGGGGAAGCGGGGGCTTGACAGATACGCAGTATTTT. This sequence encodes CASSWGSGGLTDTQYF.

In its sample, this clone was seen a few times. V gene TRBV6-5 combines with J gene TRBJ1-6; TRBD1 matches 7 bases. Per germline, CDR1 MNHEY and CDR2 SVGAGI. V was pared by 0 bases and J by 7 bases, with 6 bases of the junction left unmatched. This CDR3 is built from 16 residues. CDR3 sequence (DNA): TGTGCCAGCAGTTACTCCCGGGACAGCACGAATTCACCCCTCCACTTT. Translated: CASSYSRDSTNSPLHF.

The chain uses TRBV20-1 and TRBJ1-1; TRBD1 is a possible D gene (5 bases). The ends were cut back, 5 bases at V and 6 bases at J, with 10 bases in the middle. Germline values: CDR1 DFQATT, CDR2 SNEGSKA (reference sequence). The CDR3 has 11 residues. The CDR3 nucleotides read TGCAGTGCTCCAGGGTTCCCTGAAGCTTTCTTT. Translation gives CSAPGFPEAFF.

The CDR3 region has the DNA TGTGCCATCTCGGGACAGCCTTCCTCTGGAAACACCATATATTTT. This translates into CAISGQPSSGNTIYF. V gene TRBV6-5 combines with J gene TRBJ1-3, with 7 bases aligning to TRBD1. The CDR3 length is 15 residues. V shed 10 bases, J shed 0 bases, and the junction held 9 bases outside the gene matches. Germline V gene sequence: CDR1 MNHEY, CDR2 SVGAGI.

The J gene is TRBJ1-6, the V gene TRBV6-6; D remains ambiguous. Germline CDR1 is MNHNY and CDR2 is SVGAGI (reference sequence). Trimming pared 6 bases from V and 5 bases from J, leaving 14 bases between. There are 15 residues in the CDR3. The CDR3 DNA sequence: TGTGCCAGCAGCCTACTCGGACTAAATAATTCACCCCTCCACTTT. This gives the protein CASSLLGLNNSPLHF.